The clone carrying this T cell receptor (beta chain) is a singleton in its sample. Its antigen is undetermined. Sequencing of the DNA from cultured CD4+ T cells was carried out with the Oncomine TCR Beta short-read assay. From the PCR reads, TCRdb called clonotypes with MiXCR, one entry per CDR3 protein. The sample has 9,500 to 14,000 distinct CDR3 sequences, 44% seen once. Germline CDR1 SGHVS, CDR2 FQNEAQ. The CDR3 runs 16 residues. Losses at the gene ends were 5 bases for V and 4 bases for J; bases not matched to a gene: 7. The treatment: approximately nine-day PBMC culture with coronavirus spike peptide pools or control peptides (ViraFEST assay). A half-volume replacement of the medium with fresh IL-2 medium was performed on days 3 and 7. This sample stems from a study of vaccination and CD4 T cells after COVID-19. Study-level information: Participants, all vaccine recipients, received two doses of either BNT162b2 or mRNA-1273.

General study findings and limits: The researchers studied relatively few convalescent patients and omitted early post-infection timepoints. Of the reactive clones in convalescent patients, a median 86.3% showed up only post-vaccination.

Sequencing was carried out using CD4+ T cells from blood, cultured in vitro. The chain carries TRBV7-8 and TRBJ1-4, with 10 nucleotides matching TRBD1. This TCR derives from a human donor who had recovered from COVID-19. This chain's CDR3 is CASSTGTGANNEKLFF. The CDR3 bases are TGTGCCAGCAGCACCGGGACAGGGGCCAATAATGAAAAACTGTTTTTT.